The 5 T cell receptor beta chains given below trace back to one sample, sequenced in a study of shared clonotypes between healthy human individuals. Libraries were prepared by immunoSEQ multiplex PCR; TCRdb keeps only in-frame clonotypes and omits some of them. The repertoire holds 180,000 or so clones, with over 85% as singletons. The sequenced material came from naive CD4+ T cells sorted from blood. Subset noted: CD45RA+ positively selected. The receptors stem from a woman in her thirties in good health.

This chain joins TRBV5-1 and TRBJ1-2; no reliable D call. Trimming took 1 base from V and 3 from J, leaving 7 bases between them. The germline V gene encodes CDR1 SGHRS and CDR2 YFSETQ. This CDR3 is built from 13 residues. The CDR3 nucleotides read TGCGCCAGCAGCTTGCAGGATTACTATGGCTACACCTTC. Translated: CASSLQDYYGYTF. Complete variable domain (other parts from reference TRBV5-1 and TRBJ1-2): KAGVTQTPRYLIKTRGQQVTLSCSPISGHRSVSWYQQTPGQGLQFLFEYFSETQRNKGNFPGRFSGRQFSNSRSEMNVSTLELGDSALYLCASSLQDYYGYTFGSGTRLTVV.

This clone was recorded only once. The gene calls are TRBV14 and TRBJ2-2; perhaps TRBD2 as D (5 bases). Trimming took off 4 bases at V and 4 bases at J, with 13 bases between the two ends. This CDR3 has 15 residues. Germline V gene lookup returns CDR1 SGHDN and CDR2 FVKESK. The CDR3 region is CASSRQSGSTGELFF. CDR3 sequence (DNA): TGTGCCAGCAGCCGCCAGAGTGGGAGCACCGGGGAGCTGTTTTTT.

This chain joins TRBV15 and TRBJ2-1; D perhaps matches TRBD2 (6 bases). Looked up from germline, CDR1 is LNHNV and CDR2 is YYDKDF (reference sequence). The CDR3 contains 15 residues. Trimming pared 1 base from V and 3 bases from J, leaving 10 bases between. CDR3 amino acids: CATSRAARDYNEQFF. CDR3 sequence (DNA): TGTGCCACCAGCAGAGCTGCGCGGGACTACAATGAGCAGTTCTTC.

This sequence joins TRBV11-3 and TRBJ1-5; D might be TRBD1 (6 bases). The CDR3 has 13 residues. In germline, CDR1 is SGHNT, CDR2 YENEEA. V was shortened by 4 bases and J by 7 bases, with 11 bases between the two germline ends. This chain's CDR3 is CASSSGQSQPQHF. CDR3 bases: TGTGCCAGCAGCTCTGGACAGTCGCAGCCCCAGCATTTT.

This clone was recorded only once. The V and J genes are TRBV7-9 and TRBJ2-5, with D uncertain. The CDR3 loop spans 12 amino acids. The germline V and J ends were trimmed by 2 bases and 2 bases, with 3 bases remaining between them. From germline, CDR1 is SEHNR and CDR2 FQNEAQ (reference sequence). The CDR3 nucleotides read TGTGCCAGCAGCTTACAACAAGAGACCCAGTACTTC. Its translation: CASSLQQETQYF.